Below are 21 T cell receptor beta chains sequenced from a single sample in a study of blood T cell repertoires in COVID-19. Produced via immunoSEQ multiplex PCR; TCRdb's table is partial and in-frame only. This table has some 410,000 clones, around 89% appearing once. Material: PBMCs or T cells enriched from blood (not recorded which). Every receptor here comes from a woman in her twenties or thirties with acute COVID-19.

The chain is built from TRBV19 and TRBJ1-5; 9 nucleotides align to TRBD1. The CDR3 contains 18 residues. V lost 7 bases, J lost 0 bases, and 13 bases stayed unmatched. Germline V gene data show CDR1 as LNHDA and CDR2 as SQIVND (reference sequence). The CDR3 region is CASTRRREQGASNQPQHF. For the CDR3, the DNA is TGTGCCAGTACCCGGCGGAGAGAACAGGGGGCTAGCAATCAGCCCCAGCATTTT.

The chain recombines TRBV11-3 with TRBJ2-3, with 8 bases that match TRBD1. The V gene's germline CDR1 is SGHNT and CDR2 YENEEA. The CDR3 length is 13 residues. Trimming took 6 bases from V and 1 from J; bases not matched to a gene: 0. This CDR3 is CASRGQGTDTQYF. The CDR3 DNA follows: TGTGCCAGCAGGGGACAGGGCACAGATACGCAGTATTTT.

The chain carries TRBV4-1 and TRBJ1-1; perhaps TRBD1 as D (6 bases). V was clipped by 0 bases and J by 5 bases, with 19 bases between them. Germline V gene lookup returns CDR1 MGHRA and CDR2 YSYEKL. This CDR3 comprises 17 residues. The CDR3 is CASSQDPYKQGPTEAFF. As DNA, the CDR3 is TGCGCCAGCAGCCAAGATCCGTACAAACAGGGCCCGACTGAAGCTTTCTTT.

The chain has TRBV5-1 and TRBJ2-3; D unclear. With 0 bases removed from V and 0 bases from J, the gap between germline ends came to 11 bases. Germline lookup yields CDR1 SGHRS and CDR2 YFSETQ. There are 16 residues in the CDR3. Here the CDR3 DNA reads TGCGCCAGCAGCTTGGAAGTCGAGTTTAGCACAGATACGCAGTATTTT. Translating it yields CASSLEVEFSTDTQYF.

This clone has just one count. The genes are TRBV6-5 and TRBJ2-7, with D uncertain. The CDR3 has 15 residues. Germline V CDR1 and CDR2: MNHEY, SVGAGI. Trimming removed 3 bases at V and 0 bases at J, with 12 bases between. CDR3 DNA: TGTGCCAGCAGTTATGGGCAGGTACACTCCTACGAGCAGTACTTC. Its translation: CASSYGQVHSYEQYF.

The chain links TRBV5-6 to TRBJ1-6; D not resolved. Trimming cost V 2 bases and J 7 bases, with 10 bases left between them. Germline V gene data show CDR1 as SGHDT and CDR2 as YYEEEE. The CDR3 totals 14 residues. CDR3 loop: CASSFRRKNSPLHF. For the CDR3, the DNA is TGTGCCAGCAGCTTTCGGCGGAAAAATTCACCCCTCCACTTT.

The chain joins TRBV19 to TRBJ1-5; the D is unclear. The CDR3 length is 13 residues. V lost 7 bases to trimming and J lost 0 bases, with 7 bases between them. Germline values: CDR1 LNHDA, CDR2 SQIVND (reference sequence). The CDR3 region is CASTGGSNQPQHF. The CDR3 nucleotides read TGTGCCAGTACGGGAGGTAGCAATCAGCCCCAGCATTTT.

The chain recombines TRBV2 with TRBJ2-3; 15 nucleotides align to TRBD2. The J segment lost 5 bases and the V segment lost 5 bases, leaving 5 bases of the junction unmatched. The germline V gene has CDR1 SNHLY and CDR2 FYNNEI. This CDR3 is built from 16 residues. As DNA, the CDR3 is TGTGCCAGCAGTTGGACTAGCGGGGGGGCTAAAGATACGCAGTATTTT. This gives the protein CASSWTSGGAKDTQYF.

This chain joins TRBV30 and TRBJ2-2; TRBD1 might be the D (5 bases). This CDR3 is 13 amino acids long. The germline V and J ends were trimmed by 4 bases and 1 base, with 7 bases remaining between them. CDR1 and CDR2 from the germline V gene are GTSNPN and SVGIG (reference sequence). The CDR3 sequence: CAWTQGNTGELFF. In DNA form, the CDR3 reads TGTGCCTGGACCCAGGGGAACACCGGGGAGCTGTTTTTT. Full variable domain (rest looked up from reference TRBV30 and TRBJ2-2): SQTIHQWPATLVQPVGSPLSLECTVEGTSNPNLYWYRQAAGRGLQLLFYSVGIGQISSEVPQNLSASRPQDRQFILSSKKLLLSDSGFYLCAWTQGNTGELFFGEGSRLTVL.

The chain uses TRBV29-1 and TRBJ1-1, with unresolved D. Germline V lookup: CDR1 SQVTM, CDR2 ANQGSEA. The CDR3 loop spans 15 amino acids. V was shortened by 0 bases and J by 4 bases, with 15 bases between the two germline ends. CDR3 in amino acids: CSVEDESGGSTEAFF. The DNA of the CDR3 is TGCAGCGTTGAAGATGAATCGGGAGGGAGCACTGAAGCTTTCTTT.

The chain has TRBV30 and TRBJ1-5, with a tentative D call TRBD1 (6 bases). The V gene lost 0 bases and the J gene lost 3 bases, with 12 bases spanning the gap. Germline V lookup: CDR1 GTSNPN, CDR2 SVGIG (reference sequence). The CDR3 is 15 residues long. CDR3 sequence (DNA): TGTGCCTGGAGTGTAAAAGGGGGGGTCAATCAGCCCCAGCATTTT. Translating it yields CAWSVKGGVNQPQHF.

The chain couples TRBV5-4 to TRBJ2-1, with a possible D match to TRBD2 (5 bases). V lost 3 bases and J 3 bases, leaving 13 bases between the germline ends. The germline V gene has CDR1 SGHNT and CDR2 YYREEE (reference sequence). This CDR3 is built from 15 residues. In DNA form, the CDR3 reads TGTGCCAGCAGCTCCCTGGGAGCCGTCTACAATGAGCAGTTCTTC. Translation gives CASSSLGAVYNEQFF.

The V and J genes are TRBV11-1 and TRBJ1-1, with D possibly matching TRBD1 (5 bases). The V gene's germline CDR1 is SGHAT and CDR2 FQDESV (reference sequence). V gave up 5 bases and J gave up 0 bases, with 16 bases separating them. CDR3 length equals 16 residues. CDR3 sequence (DNA): TGTGCCAGCAGCAGATCCGGGGGAACGATGAACACTGAAGCTTTCTTT. Its translation is CASSRSGGTMNTEAFF.

This chain joins TRBV21-1 and TRBJ2-1; the table's D call, TRBD1, has no DNA check behind it. TRBV21-1 is recorded as a pseudogene. The CDR3 consists of 18 residues. The chain's CDR3 is CASSKGFSGQGAYNEQFF. CDR3 nucleotide sequence: TGTGCCAGCAGCAAAGGTTTCTCGGGGCAGGGGGCTTACAATGAGCAGTTCTTC.

The CDR3 protein is CATSRGSSYNEQFF. The CDR3 nucleotides are TGTGCCACCAGTCGGGGGAGCTCCTACAATGAGCAGTTCTTC. This chain connects TRBV24-1 to TRBJ2-1; D perhaps matches TRBD2 (6 bases). There are 14 residues in the CDR3. Germline-derived CDR1 and CDR2 are KGHDR and SFDVKD. Between the trimmed V and J ends, which lost 6 bases and 0 bases, there was a span of 8 bases.

This chain uses TRBV12-3 or TRBV12-4 with TRBJ1-4; 7 bases are shared with TRBD1. V was clipped by 7 bases and J by 8 bases; unmatched bases: 4. This CDR3 contains 12 residues. The CDR3 DNA follows: TGTGCCAGCACCGACAGGGCCGAAAAACTGTTTTTT. It yields the protein CASTDRAEKLFF.

The chain employs TRBV7-9 and TRBJ1-4, with D uncertain. This CDR3 comprises 11 residues. Trimming pared 5 bases from V and 13 bases from J, leaving 11 bases between. Germline V gene sequence: CDR1 SEHNR, CDR2 FQNEAQ (reference sequence). CDR3 DNA: TGTGCCAGCAGCCCCGGAGTTAGACTGTTTTTT. It yields the protein CASSPGVRLFF.

This clone has only a few counts. The genes are TRBV12-3 or TRBV12-4 and TRBJ1-1; 7 bases align to TRBD1. Losses at the gene ends were 6 bases for V and 4 bases for J; bases not matched to a gene: 5. This CDR3 region has 13 residues. DNA for the CDR3: TGTGCCAGCAGCCGAGGGGGCTCCACTGAAGCTTTCTTT. This gives the protein CASSRGGSTEAFF.

The rearrangement uses TRBV6-5 and TRBJ1-6; 7 bases are shared with TRBD1. Trimming took 6 bases from V and 7 from J; bases not matched to a gene: 9. The CDR3 runs to 15 residues. CDR1 and CDR2 from the germline V gene are MNHEY and SVGAGI. The CDR3 sequence is CASRTPGQSNSPLHF. The CDR3 nucleotides read TGTGCCAGCAGGACCCCGGGACAGTCAAATTCACCCCTCCACTTT.

The genes are TRBV19 and TRBJ2-7; 8 bases agree with TRBD1. The germline CDR1 and CDR2 sequences are LNHDA and SQIVND (reference sequence). V dropped 7 bases and J dropped 6; count of bases not matched to a gene: 8. The CDR3 consists of 13 residues. CDR3 nucleotides: TGTGCCAGTAAAAACAGGGGGACGAGCGAGCAGTACTTC. Protein: CASKNRGTSEQYF.

There are a few counts of this clone. The chain is built from TRBV4-2 and TRBJ2-6; no reliable D call. The germline CDR1 and CDR2 sequences are LGHNA and YNFKEQ. V lost 0 bases and J lost 0, with 6 bases in between. This CDR3 is built from 16 residues. The CDR3 region is CASSQDKPSGANVLTF. The CDR3 DNA reads TGTGCCAGCAGCCAAGATAAGCCCTCTGGGGCCAACGTCCTGACTTTC.